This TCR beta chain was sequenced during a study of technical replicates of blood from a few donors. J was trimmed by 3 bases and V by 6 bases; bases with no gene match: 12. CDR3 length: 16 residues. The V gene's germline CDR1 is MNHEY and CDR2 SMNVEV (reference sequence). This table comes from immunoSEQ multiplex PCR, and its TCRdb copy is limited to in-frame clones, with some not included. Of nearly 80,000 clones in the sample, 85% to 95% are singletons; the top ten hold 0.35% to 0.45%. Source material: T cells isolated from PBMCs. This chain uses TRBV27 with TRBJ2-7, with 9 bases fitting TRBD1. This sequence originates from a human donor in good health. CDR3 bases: TGTGCCAGCAGCCCCCCCACCGGGACAGGGCTCTACGAGCAGTACTTC. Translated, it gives CASSPPTGTGLYEQYF.